The 30 T cell receptor beta chains listed next were all sequenced from one sample in a study of blood T cell repertoires in COVID-19. Sequenced by immunoSEQ multiplex PCR; TCRdb stores in-frame clones only, minus some. Of fewer than 200,000 clones in the sample, around 87% were seen once. Sequenced: peripheral blood. These receptors all come from a woman in her 70s with COVID-19, enrolled during active disease.

CDR3 residues: CASSLGGGITEAFF. The CDR3 nucleotides are TGTGCCAGCAGCTTAGGGGGAGGAATCACTGAAGCTTTCTTT. This chain joins TRBV7-2 and TRBJ1-1; D unclear. Germline lookup yields CDR1 SGHTA and CDR2 FQGNSA. The CDR3 covers 14 residues. Trimming left V 1 base short and J 4 bases short, with 10 bases between.

The J gene is TRBJ1-2, the V gene TRBV7-6; TRBD1 agrees at 7 bases. The CDR3 extends over 13 amino acids. Germline V gene lookup returns CDR1 SGHVS and CDR2 FNYEAQ. V was pared by 5 bases and J by 8 bases, with 8 bases of the junction left unmatched. This CDR3 is CASSQTGEGGYTF. Written as DNA, the CDR3 is TGTGCCAGCAGCCAAACAGGGGAAGGAGGCTACACCTTC.

The chain combines TRBV11-3 with TRBJ2-1, with D possibly TRBD2 on 6 matching bases. CDR3 length equals 14 residues. V was trimmed by 5 bases and J by 5 bases, leaving 13 bases between them. CDR1 SGHNT and CDR2 YENEEA come from the germline V gene. The CDR3 sequence: CASSAFREDNEQFF. CDR3 nucleotides: TGTGCCAGCAGCGCCTTTAGGGAGGACAATGAGCAGTTCTTC.

J is TRBJ2-7 and V is TRBV15; possible D gene TRBD1, 6 bases. The ends were cut back, 1 base at V and 3 bases at J, with 7 bases in the middle. Germline CDR1 is LNHNV and CDR2 is YYDKDF (reference sequence). The CDR3 has 13 residues. The CDR3 DNA is TGTGCCACCAGCAGAGTACAGGGCTACGAGCAGTACTTC. This sequence encodes CATSRVQGYEQYF.

The V and J genes are TRBV28 and TRBJ2-7; 7 bases are shared with TRBD1. The CDR3 has 13 residues. Germline CDR1 and CDR2: MDHEN and SYDVKM. V gave up 6 bases and J gave up 3 bases; unmatched junction bases: 5. This CDR3 is CASRTGNGYEQYF. Here the CDR3 DNA reads TGTGCCAGCAGGACAGGGAATGGCTACGAGCAGTACTTC. Full variable domain (rest looked up from reference TRBV28 and TRBJ2-7): DVKVTQSSRYLVKRTGEKVFLECVQDMDHENMFWYRQDPGLGLRLIYFSYDVKMKEKGDIPEGYSVSREKKERFSLILESASTNQTSMYLCASRTGNGYEQYFGPGTRLTVT.

This clone was found once. J is TRBJ1-5 and V is TRBV7-9; no firm D call. V was trimmed by 6 bases and J by 2 bases, leaving 8 bases between them. The V gene's germline CDR1 is SEHNR and CDR2 FQNEAQ (reference sequence). The CDR3 extends over 13 amino acids. The CDR3 region is CASSPERNQPQHF. Here the CDR3 DNA reads TGTGCCAGCAGTCCGGAGCGCAATCAGCCCCAGCATTTT.

This chain uses TRBV28 with TRBJ2-3; TRBD1 might be the D (6 bases). Trimming cost V 1 base and J 3 bases, with 14 bases left between them. The CDR3 runs 16 residues. The germline V gene has CDR1 MDHEN and CDR2 SYDVKM. CDR3 nucleotide sequence: TGTGCCAGCAGTTTATCTAGGGGGATGGGGACAGATACGCAGTATTTT. As protein: CASSLSRGMGTDTQYF.

The J gene is TRBJ1-1, the V gene TRBV10-3; D is perhaps TRBD1 (6 bases). The CDR3 loop spans 14 amino acids. Trimming took 5 bases from V and 6 from J, leaving 16 bases between them. From germline, CDR1 is ENHRY and CDR2 SYGVKD. The CDR3 protein is CAISPTNRVPEAFF. The DNA for the CDR3 is TGTGCCATCAGTCCTACCAACAGGGTACCTGAAGCTTTCTTT.

V gene TRBV11-3 combines with J gene TRBJ2-5; D is unclear. The CDR3 is 12 amino acids. V gave up 1 base and J gave up 4 bases, with 4 bases separating them. Per germline, CDR1 SGHNT and CDR2 YENEEA. CDR3 loop: CASSLVVETQYF. Written as DNA, the CDR3 is TGTGCCAGCAGCTTAGTAGTAGAGACCCAGTACTTC.

The chain carries TRBV7-9 and TRBJ2-3; 9 bases are shared with TRBD2. Germline V lookup: CDR1 SEHNR, CDR2 FQNEAQ (reference sequence). The CDR3 consists of 15 residues. The V gene end was trimmed by 4 bases and the J gene end by 6 bases; junction bases not matched to a gene: 8. The CDR3 DNA reads TGTGCCAGCAGCTCGGCGGGAGGGCCAAGTGATACGCAGTATTTT. Translated, it gives CASSSAGGPSDTQYF.

The rearrangement joins TRBV6-5 to TRBJ1-2; D unclear. The germline V gene encodes CDR1 MNHEY and CDR2 SVGAGI. Trimming pared 5 bases from V and 2 bases from J, leaving 6 bases between. The CDR3 runs 12 residues. In nucleotides, the CDR3 is TGTGCCAGCAGTCCGGGGAACTATGGCTACACCTTC. Protein sequence: CASSPGNYGYTF.

The chain couples TRBV2 to TRBJ1-5, with no clear D. Germline assignment: CDR1 SNHLY and CDR2 FYNNEI. The CDR3 is 15 residues long. V was cut by 4 bases and J by 0 bases, with 10 bases left in between. The CDR3 loop is CASSGAEISNQPQHF. The CDR3 DNA sequence: TGTGCCAGCAGTGGGGCCGAGATTAGCAATCAGCCCCAGCATTTT. Full variable domain (rest looked up from reference TRBV2 and TRBJ1-5): EPEVTQTPSHQVTQMGQEVILRCVPISNHLYFYWYRQILGQKVEFLVSFYNNEISEKSEIFDDQFSVERPDGSNFTLKIRSTKLEDSAMYFCASSGAEISNQPQHFGDGTRLSIL.

This rearrangement joins TRBV5-1 to TRBJ2-3, with a possible D match to TRBD2 (6 bases). The V gene's germline CDR1 is SGHRS and CDR2 YFSETQ. Trimming pared 0 bases from V and 0 bases from J, leaving 11 bases between. The CDR3 sequence is 16 residues long. CDR3 sequence reads: CASSLAWGVSTDTQYF. In DNA form, the CDR3 reads TGCGCCAGCAGCTTGGCATGGGGGGTGAGCACAGATACGCAGTATTTT.

CDR3 coding DNA: TGTGCCATCAGTGCGGTCGTCGAGGTATCCCTCCACTTT. Translating it yields CAISAVVEVSLHF. The chain joins TRBV10-3 to TRBJ1-6; no clear D. Germline assignment: CDR1 ENHRY and CDR2 SYGVKD. The CDR3 spans 13 residues. V shed 4 bases and J shed 14 bases, with 15 bases lying between them.

This rearrangement joins TRBV5-1 to TRBJ2-2; 9 bases are a match to TRBD1. The germline V gene has CDR1 SGHRS and CDR2 YFSETQ. V gave up 3 bases and J gave up 4 bases; unmatched junction bases: 7. This CDR3 contains 16 residues. In DNA form, the CDR3 reads TGCGCCAGCAGCTCGACAGGGGGGGTTGGCACCGGGGAGCTGTTTTTT. As protein: CASSSTGGVGTGELFF.

V and J are TRBV29-1 and TRBJ2-7, with 12 positions matching TRBD1. Germline CDR1 reads SQVTM; CDR2 reads ANQGSEA. The CDR3 extends over 13 amino acids. Trimming removed 7 bases from V and 3 bases from J; junction bases left unmatched: 4. The CDR3 region has the DNA TGCAGCGCCGGGACAGGGGGCTTCTACGAGCAGTACTTC. Its translation is CSAGTGGFYEQYF.

In its sample, this clone was seen a few times. V gene TRBV7-2 combines with J gene TRBJ1-3; D is perhaps TRBD1 (5 bases). The CDR3 extends over 14 amino acids. Germline CDR1 SGHTA, CDR2 FQGNSA. Between the trimmed V and J ends, which lost 5 bases and 3 bases, there was a span of 11 bases. Written as DNA, the CDR3 is TGTGCCAGCAGCACGGACAATAATGGAAACACCATATATTTT. As protein: CASSTDNNGNTIYF.

V and J are TRBV28 and TRBJ2-2; TRBD2 aligns across 7 bases. This CDR3 contains 14 residues. Germline trimming cut 8 bases from V and 7 bases from J; bases unmatched to any gene: 10. Per the germline V gene, CDR1 is MDHEN and CDR2 is SYDVKM. This CDR3 reads CASGSGTIIGELFF. Here the CDR3 DNA reads TGTGCCAGCGGATCCGGGACTATTATCGGGGAGCTGTTTTTT. Variable domain in full (rest from reference TRBV28 and TRBJ2-2): DVKVTQSSRYLVKRTGEKVFLECVQDMDHENMFWYRQDPGLGLRLIYFSYDVKMKEKGDIPEGYSVSREKKERFSLILESASTNQTSMYLCASGSGTIIGELFFGEGSRLTVL.

V and J are TRBV5-1 and TRBJ2-3; TRBD1 agrees at 11 bases. V trimming: 5 bases; J trimming: 5 bases; junction bases outside the gene matches: 4. The CDR3 has 14 amino acids. Per germline, CDR1 SGHRS and CDR2 YFSETQ. CDR3 nucleotide sequence: TGCGCCAGCAGTGGACAGGGGGCGCGAGATACGCAGTATTTT. Translating gives CASSGQGARDTQYF.

V is TRBV10-3 and J is TRBJ2-1; no clear D. Germline V gene sequence: CDR1 ENHRY, CDR2 SYGVKD. The CDR3 sequence is 14 residues long. Trimming stripped 3 bases from V and 8 bases from J, with 14 bases between. The CDR3 DNA follows: TGTGCCATCAGTGATGGCCCCAGTTCTCATGAGCAGTTCTTC. It encodes CAISDGPSSHEQFF.

The V call is TRBV27, the J call TRBJ2-5, with a weak D call TRBD2 (5 bases). The CDR3 spans 14 residues. Deletions cut 5 bases from V and 7 bases from J, with 17 bases between. Germline values: CDR1 MNHEY, CDR2 SMNVEV (reference sequence). CDR3 loop: CASSPDRGFRTQYF. CDR3 sequence (DNA): TGTGCCAGCAGTCCCGATCGGGGTTTTCGGACCCAGTACTTC.

This chain joins TRBV10-3 and TRBJ1-3, with 9 bases lining up with TRBD1. This CDR3 region has 13 residues. Germline V gene lookup returns CDR1 ENHRY and CDR2 SYGVKD. The V and J ends lost 9 bases and 3 bases, in that order; junction bases with no gene match: 3. The DNA for the CDR3 is TGTGCCATGGGGGACAGGGATGGAAACACCATATATTTT. It codes for CAMGDRDGNTIYF.

This clone was counted a few times. The same CDR3 also results from other DNA sequences found in this sample. The J gene is TRBJ2-7, the V gene TRBV5-1; 7 bases are a match to TRBD1. Germline CDR1 reads SGHRS; CDR2 reads YFSETQ. The CDR3 contains 13 residues. Germline trimming cut 4 bases from V and 2 bases from J; bases unmatched to any gene: 3. This CDR3 is CASSRGTAYEQYF. CDR3 bases: TGCGCCAGCAGCCGAGGGACAGCCTACGAGCAGTACTTC.

This chain joins TRBV6-1 and TRBJ2-5; 8 nucleotides agree with TRBD2. There are 14 residues in the CDR3. CDR1 and CDR2 (germline): MNHNS, SASEGT. J lost 2 bases, V lost 1 base, and 0 bases had no gene match. CDR3 amino acids: CASSEGLAQETQYF. In DNA, the CDR3 is TGTGCCAGCAGTGAAGGACTAGCGCAAGAGACCCAGTACTTC.

The chain is built from TRBV12-3 or TRBV12-4 and TRBJ1-2; possibly TRBD1 for D (6 bases). This CDR3 has 13 residues. The V end was cut by 6 bases, the J end by 6 bases, with 14 bases between. CDR3 nucleotides: TGTGCCAGCAGCAGGGGTACCGGGGATGGCTACACCTTC. Amino acid sequence: CASSRGTGDGYTF.

The chain carries TRBV18 and TRBJ1-4; TRBD1 might be the D (5 bases). Trimming shortened V by 1 base and J by 4 bases, and 16 bases separated the two germline ends. The CDR3 sequence is 17 residues long. CDR1 KGHSH and CDR2 LQKENI come from the germline V gene. CDR3 nucleotides: TGTGCCAGCTCACCACGGGAATTCGACAGAAGTAATGAAAAACTGTTTTTT. This gives the protein CASSPREFDRSNEKLFF.

J is TRBJ1-4 and V is TRBV29-1, with TRBD1 matching 7 bases. Germline CDR1 reads SQVTM; CDR2 reads ANQGSEA. This CDR3 spans 11 amino acids. With V trimmed by 6 bases and J by 14 bases, 9 bases remained unmatched. The CDR3 DNA is TGCAGCGTGAGGGGCCCCAGGGGGCTGTTTTTT. Translating it yields CSVRGPRGLFF.

V usage is TRBV3-1 (or the pseudogene TRBV3-2) and J usage is TRBJ1-2; 11 bases agree with TRBD1. V shed 1 base and J 4 bases; nucleotides not matched to a gene: 11. CDR1 is LGHDT and CDR2 is YNNKEL in the germline V gene (reference sequence). The CDR3 extends over 18 amino acids. CDR3: CASSQAWTGGSNSYGYTF. The CDR3 nucleotides read TGTGCCAGCAGCCAAGCTTGGACAGGGGGCTCAAACAGCTATGGCTACACCTTC.

The V call is TRBV27, the J call TRBJ2-3; 11 nucleotides agree with TRBD2. The CDR3 sequence is 14 residues long. Per germline, CDR1 MNHEY and CDR2 SMNVEV (reference sequence). V lost 8 bases and J lost 1; bases outside the gene matches: 2. The CDR3 reads CASGTSGGTDTQYF. The CDR3 coding sequence is TGTGCCAGCGGGACTAGCGGAGGCACAGATACGCAGTATTTT.

In its sample, this clone was seen once. The genes are TRBV6-1 and TRBJ1-6, with no clear D. Germline CDR1 reads MNHNS; CDR2 reads SASEGT. Between the trimmed V and J ends, which lost 0 bases and 15 bases, there was a span of 12 bases. CDR3 length equals 13 residues. CDR3 nucleotide sequence: TGTGCCAGCAGTGAAGCCCCTTACACATTCCTCCACTTT. This sequence encodes CASSEAPYTFLHF.